A selection of T cell receptor beta chains follows, all from one sample in a study of T-cell reconstitution after alpha-beta-depleted transplantation in children. One entry per CDR3 protein results from TCRdb running MiXCR on the PCR reads. The sample lists almost 600,000 distinct CDR3 sequences, around 27% seen once, with about 35% in the top ten. Sequenced here: PBMCs, sampled before TCRalphabeta/CD19-depleted stem cell transplant. Receptors originate from a boy younger than two with Wiskott-Aldrich syndrome, due to receive a stem cell transplant. CDR3s include the opening cysteine and the closing phenylalanine or tryptophan. D genes are given only for firm matches. Clone size appears in some rows only: once, few, many, or a class for an expanded clone.

j_call v_call d_call clone_size cdr3_nt cdr3_aa
TRBJ2-1 TRBV20-1 NA NA TGCAGTGCTAGTCGGGTGAGCTCCTACAATGAGCAGTTCTTC CSASRVSSYNEQFF
TRBJ2-1 TRBV12-3/TRBV12-4 TRBD2 NA TGTGCCAGACTAGCGGGAGACCAGACCGAAGACAATGAGCAGTTCTTC CARLAGDQTEDNEQFF
TRBJ2-1 TRBV11-2 NA NA TGTGCCAGCAAGGAGGCGGGATCGGGCCATGAGCAGTTCTTC CASKEAGSGHEQFF
TRBJ2-2 TRBV5-6 NA NA TGTGCCAGCAGCTTCGGAGTTCCCGGGGAGCTGTTTTTT CASSFGVPGELFF
TRBJ2-1 TRBV5-1 TRBD2 few TGCGCCAGCAGGGAAATTAGCGGGAGGACCAGACATGAGCAGTTCTTC CASREISGRTRHEQFF
TRBJ2-1 TRBV9 NA few TGTGCCAGCAGCGTTAGGGACAATGAGCAGTTCTTC CASSVRDNEQFF
TRBJ2-1 TRBV5-1 NA NA TGCGCCAGCAGCTTGGTCCCGACTCGCTCCTACAATGAGCAGTTCTTC CASSLVPTRSYNEQFF
TRBJ1-2 TRBV20-1 NA few TGCAGTGCTAGACAGGGGAGGGCCTATGGCTACACCTTC CSARQGRAYGYTF
TRBJ2-3 TRBV29-1 NA NA TGCAGCGTTGATTCGGGGATTCGCACAGATACGCAGTATTTT CSVDSGIRTDTQYF
TRBJ2-2 TRBV20-1 NA few TGCAGTGCTAGAGATTACGGCACCGGGGAGCTGTTTTTT CSARDYGTGELFF
TRBJ2-1 TRBV14 TRBD2 NA TGTGCCAGCAGCCAAGGCCTAGCGGGAGTCGTTGAGCAGTTCTTC CASSQGLAGVVEQFF
TRBJ2-5 TRBV5-1 TRBD2 NA TGCGCCAGCAGGCCTAGAGCGGGAGATCTAGAGACCCAGTACTTC CASRPRAGDLETQYF
TRBJ1-2 TRBV6-6 NA few TGTGCCAGCAGTTCGGACCCTAACTATGGCTACACCTTC CASSSDPNYGYTF
TRBJ2-7 TRBV4-2 NA NA TGTGCCAGCAGCCAAGATTGGGGGTCCCTCTCCTACGAGCAGTACTTC CASSQDWGSLSYEQYF
TRBJ2-5 TRBV5-6 NA NA TGTGCCAGCAGCATACGGAGGGGACAAGAGACCCAGTACTTC CASSIRRGQETQYF
TRBJ2-6 TRBV5-1 NA NA TGCGCCAGCAGGTTACAGGGCTCTGGGGCCAACGTCCTGACTTTC CASRLQGSGANVLTF
TRBJ2-5 TRBV5-1 NA NA TGCGCCAGCAGCCCCTCCCCACGGGAGACCCAGTACTTC CASSPSPRETQYF
TRBJ1-1 TRBV5-1 TRBD1 NA TGCGCCAGCAGCCTGACAGGGTGGAACACTGAAGCTTTCTTT CASSLTGWNTEAFF